This T cell receptor beta chain was sequenced in a study of identical twins. Study-wide results and caveats: The study drew conclusions from cross-sectional statistical analysis, not from following the same donors. For out-of-frame beta sequences, excess twin sharing was weaker.

TCRdb reanalysed the 5' RACE reads using MiXCR and keeps one entry per CDR3 protein. Of about 470,000 distinct CDR3 sequences listed, around 24% are singletons. CDR1 is LGHDT, CDR2 YNNKEL, per germline (reference sequence). This CDR3 has 14 amino acids. Trimming took off 0 bases at V and 7 bases at J, with 12 bases between the two ends. A note on this clonotype: Its antigen remains unidentified.

These data also featured in a second study, about T cells expressing NK-cell markers. That source reports: For about six donors, the dominant NKG2C+ clonotypes made up about 1.0-7.0% of their CD8+ T cells.

This chain connects TRBV3-1 to TRBJ2-5; D possibly uses TRBD1 or TRBD2 (5 bases each). The sample comprised CD4+ T cells sorted from blood. The origin of this receptor is a woman aged 18-30 years in good health. The DNA of the CDR3 is TGTGCCAGCAGCCAAGAGGGGGTTTTAGGGACCCAGTACTTC. Amino acid sequence: CASSQEGVLGTQYF.